The sequence of this T cell receptor (beta chain) was determined in a study of blood T cell repertoires in COVID-19. Study information: Specimens from acute and convalescent COVID-19 originated in the United States, Italy and Spain. The analysed material was cDNA or gDNA that came from T cells, B-cell-depleted T cells, or PBMCs.

Germline assignment: CDR1 GTSNPN and CDR2 SVGIG (reference sequence). Trimming left V 0 bases short and J 2 bases short, with 11 bases between. The CDR3 length is 14 residues. In the original workflow: Estimated nucleated cell counts came from reference gene primer amplification. Clones were read by immunoSEQ multiplex PCR, and TCRdb kept only the in-frame ones, dropping some. The DNA was the basis for D and trimming; V, J and clone size are from that table. Found here are about 160,000 clones, roughly 86% of them singletons; the top ten hold roughly 7%. Sequencing used peripheral blood. The clonotype comes from a man in his forties or fifties with active or convalescent COVID-19. J is TRBJ2-7 and V is TRBV30; D not certain. CDR3 nucleotide sequence: TGTGCCTGGAGTGTACGCGGAGTTGCCTACGAGCAGTACTTC. The encoded protein is CAWSVRGVAYEQYF.